These 30 T cell receptor beta chains came from one sample sequenced in a study of blood T cell repertoires in COVID-19. The assay was immunoSEQ multiplex PCR, and TCRdb's table has in-frame clones only and misses some. The sample contains over 100,000 clones, roughly three quarters of which appear only once. The sequenced material came from peripheral blood. These receptor sequences come from a woman in her seventies with acute or convalescent COVID-19.

The rearrangement links TRBV7-9 to TRBJ1-6; possible D gene TRBD1, 5 bases. Trimming removed 5 bases at V and 7 bases at J, with 12 bases between. The germline gives CDR1 SEHNR, CDR2 FQNEAQ (reference sequence). The CDR3 has 14 residues. The CDR3 protein is CASSPQGRNSPLHF. DNA of the CDR3: TGTGCCAGCAGCCCGCAGGGTAGGAATTCACCCCTCCACTTT.

The gene calls are TRBV28 and TRBJ2-3, with 9 nucleotides matching TRBD2. Germline V gene lookup returns CDR1 MDHEN and CDR2 SYDVKM. The CDR3 has 15 residues. V was pared by 4 bases and J by 6 bases, with 8 bases of the junction left unmatched. Here the CDR3 DNA reads TGTGCCAGCAGTTCCTTAGCGGGAGAATGGGATACGCAGTATTTT. It translates to CASSSLAGEWDTQYF. Full variable domain (missing parts from reference TRBV28 and TRBJ2-3): DVKVTQSSRYLVKRTGEKVFLECVQDMDHENMFWYRQDPGLGLRLIYFSYDVKMKEKGDIPEGYSVSREKKERFSLILESASTNQTSMYLCASSSLAGEWDTQYFGPGTRLTVL.

In its sample, this clone was seen a few times. The V and J genes are TRBV29-1 and TRBJ1-1; no definite D call. From germline, CDR1 is SQVTM and CDR2 ANQGSEA. V was cut by 4 bases and J by 4 bases, with 10 bases left in between. This CDR3 is 12 amino acids long. The CDR3 loop reads CSVGEVGTEAFF. The CDR3 coding sequence is TGCAGCGTTGGCGAGGTGGGCACTGAAGCTTTCTTT.

This clone was seen more than once but under ten times. The chain links TRBV11-2 to TRBJ2-7; D remains unclear. Germline values: CDR1 SGHAT, CDR2 FQNNGV. The CDR3 length is 13 residues. The V and J ends lost 1 base and 7 bases respectively, with 11 bases between them. CDR3 bases: TGTGCCAGCAGCTTAGTGGGTCACGGGGAGCAGTACTTC. This translates into CASSLVGHGEQYF. Filled out from reference TRBV11-2 and TRBJ2-7, the complete variable domain reads EAGVAQSPRYKIIEKRQSVAFWCNPISGHATLYWYQQILGQGPKLLIQFQNNGVVDDSQLPKDRFSAERLKGVDSTLKIQPAKLEDSAVYLCASSLVGHGEQYFGPGTRLTVT.

The chain employs TRBV6-1 and TRBJ2-5; 8 nucleotides align to TRBD1. The CDR3 runs 13 residues. The V gene end was trimmed by 3 bases and the J gene end by 5 bases; junction bases not matched to a gene: 2. Germline CDR1 is MNHNS and CDR2 is SASEGT. The CDR3 DNA sequence: TGTGCCAGCAGTGACCGACAGGGGGAGACCCAGTACTTC. This encodes CASSDRQGETQYF.

This chain links TRBV6-2 or TRBV6-3 with TRBJ2-7; TRBD2 might be the D (6 bases). Germline assignment: CDR1 MNHEY and CDR2 SVGEGT. The ends were cut back, 4 bases at V and 4 bases at J, with 14 bases in the middle. The CDR3 consists of 14 residues. The DNA for the CDR3 is TGTGCCAGCAGTTGGGACTTCAGGCCATACGAGCAGTACTTC. This codes for CASSWDFRPYEQYF.

The chain is built from TRBV28 and TRBJ1-1; a weak D match, TRBD1 (5 bases). V shed 2 bases and J shed 7 bases, with 8 bases lying between them. The CDR3 totals 12 residues. Germline V gene sequence: CDR1 MDHEN, CDR2 SYDVKM. This chain's CDR3 is CASSLLQGEAFF. The CDR3, as DNA: TGTGCCAGCAGTTTACTCCAGGGTGAAGCTTTCTTT.

V usage is TRBV12-3 or TRBV12-4 and J usage is TRBJ2-7; D is unclear. V was cut by 3 bases and J by 5 bases, with 11 bases left in between. This CDR3 comprises 13 residues. CDR3 coding DNA: TGTGCCAGCAGTTTCGGCGGTATCAACGAGCAGTACTTC. Its translation is CASSFGGINEQYF.

This chain uses TRBV23-1 with TRBJ1-1; D not resolved. TRBV23-1 is placed among ORFs of uncertain function. V lost 7 bases and J lost 5, with 8 bases in between. This CDR3 comprises 11 residues. Here the CDR3 DNA reads TGCGCCAGCACCTCGGGTACTGAAGCTTTCTTT. Its translation is CASTSGTEAFF.

The chain has TRBV20-1 and TRBJ1-2; no clear D. Germline assignment: CDR1 DFQATT and CDR2 SNEGSKA (reference sequence). The CDR3 contains 10 residues. V was clipped by 2 bases and J by 7 bases, with 5 bases between them. CDR3 sequence (DNA): TGCAGTGCTAGATCCGGTGGCTACACCTTC. Its translation is CSARSGGYTF.

CDR3 in amino acids: CASSILGGQETQYF. CDR3 nucleotide sequence: TGTGCCAGTAGTATACTGGGAGGGCAAGAGACCCAGTACTTC. V and J are TRBV19 and TRBJ2-5, with 7 bases identical to TRBD2. In germline, CDR1 is LNHDA, CDR2 SQIVND (reference sequence). There are 14 residues in the CDR3. J was trimmed by 2 bases and V by 2 bases; bases with no gene match: 2.

The rearrangement links TRBV6-5 to TRBJ1-1, with D hard to call. Germline V gene lookup returns CDR1 MNHEY and CDR2 SVGAGI. CDR3 length: 14 amino acids. Trimming stripped 6 bases from V and 2 bases from J, with 13 bases between. This CDR3 is CASSHVGSNTEAFF. The DNA for the CDR3 is TGTGCCAGCAGCCACGTTGGCAGTAACACTGAAGCTTTCTTT.

The chain carries TRBV9 and TRBJ1-2; no definite D call. The CDR3 is 13 amino acids. CDR1 SGDLS and CDR2 YYNGEE come from the germline V gene. Between the trimmed V and J ends, which lost 4 bases and 6 bases, there was a span of 13 bases. Written as DNA, the CDR3 is TGTGCCAGCAGCCCCCCCTCCTCGGATGGCTACACCTTC. It specifies CASSPPSSDGYTF.

This chain connects TRBV7-6 to TRBJ2-6; no clear D gene. The ends were cut back, 3 bases at V and 0 bases at J, with 6 bases in the middle. The germline V gene encodes CDR1 SGHVS and CDR2 FNYEAQ. This CDR3 is built from 15 residues. The CDR3 region has the DNA TGTGCCAGCAGCTTCCCGGGCTCTGGGGCCAACGTCCTGACTTTC. Translation: CASSFPGSGANVLTF. Full variable domain (missing parts from reference TRBV7-6 and TRBJ2-6): GAGVSQSPRYKVTKRGQDVALRCDPISGHVSLYWYRQALGQGPEFLTYFNYEAQQDKSGLPNDRFSAERPEGSISTLTIQRTEQRDSAMYRCASSFPGSGANVLTFGAGSRLTVL.

The rearrangement uses TRBV2 and TRBJ1-5, with a tentative D call TRBD1 (6 bases). CDR1 is SNHLY, CDR2 FYNNEI, per germline. The CDR3 is 15 residues long. V lost 5 bases, J lost 0 bases, and 11 bases lay in between. The CDR3 DNA follows: TGTGCCAGCAGTTCAGGGGAGTATAGCAATCAGCCCCAGCATTTT. It specifies CASSSGEYSNQPQHF.

The gene calls are TRBV5-4 and TRBJ2-3; D possibly corresponds to TRBD2 (5 bases). The CDR3 totals 19 residues. Deletions cut 5 bases from V and 4 bases from J, with 29 bases between. Germline V gene lookup returns CDR1 SGHNT and CDR2 YYREEE (reference sequence). CDR3 bases: TGTGCCAGCAGACGCTCCCCGCAAACCAGGCCGGAGGCTGCAGATACGCAGTATTTT. It specifies CASRRSPQTRPEAADTQYF.

The sample holds one count of this clone. The chain carries TRBV5-4 and TRBJ2-3; maybe TRBD2 (5 bases). The V gene's germline CDR1 is SGHNT and CDR2 YYREEE (reference sequence). V was clipped by 0 bases and J by 0 bases, with 11 bases between them. This CDR3 contains 16 residues. This CDR3 is CASSLGGFASTDTQYF. The CDR3 coding sequence is TGTGCCAGCAGCTTGGGCGGGTTCGCTAGCACAGATACGCAGTATTTT.

This clone turned up a few times. The chain is built from TRBV5-6 and TRBJ1-6, with D possibly TRBD1 on 6 matching bases. This CDR3 has 15 amino acids. Germline loops: CDR1 SGHDT, CDR2 YYEEEE. Trimming took 4 bases from V and 8 from J, leaving 16 bases between them. DNA of the CDR3: TGTGCCAGCAGCCCGTTTCACAGGGCTGATTCACCCCTCCACTTT. This codes for CASSPFHRADSPLHF.

CDR3 in DNA: TGCGCCACTACCCCGGGACACAAGAACACCGGGGAGCTGTTTTTT. Translating gives CATTPGHKNTGELFF. The chain links TRBV23-1 to TRBJ2-2, with D perhaps matching TRBD1 (6 bases). TRBV23-1 is noted as an ORF with a role that remains uncertain. The V gene lost 10 bases and the J gene lost 1 base, with 16 bases spanning the gap. This CDR3 contains 15 residues.

The rearrangement links TRBV30 to TRBJ2-7, with D possibly being TRBD2 (6 bases). The CDR3 is made up of 16 amino acids. Looked up from germline, CDR1 is GTSNPN and CDR2 is SVGIG (reference sequence). Trimming took 2 bases from V and 0 from J, leaving 17 bases between them. The CDR3 here is CAWSKIGETSSYEQYF. The CDR3 DNA reads as TGTGCCTGGAGTAAGATTGGAGAGACTAGCTCCTACGAGCAGTACTTC.

In this sample, this clone turned up once. This sequence joins TRBV10-3 and TRBJ2-5, with a possible D match to TRBD2 (5 bases). The length of the CDR3 is 12 residues. CDR1 and CDR2 (germline): ENHRY, SYGVKD. V was shortened by 3 bases and J by 7 bases, with 9 bases between the two germline ends. CDR3 residues: CAISDGSPTQYF. CDR3 sequence (DNA): TGTGCCATCAGTGATGGGAGTCCGACCCAGTACTTC.

The J gene is TRBJ2-5, the V gene TRBV5-1, with 7 bases aligning to TRBD1. The CDR3 has 15 residues. Per germline, CDR1 SGHRS and CDR2 YFSETQ. Trimming took 5 bases from V and 5 from J; bases not matched to a gene: 12. The CDR3 loop reads CASSLQGSGWETQYF. Here the CDR3 DNA reads TGCGCCAGCAGTTTACAGGGGTCGGGTTGGGAGACCCAGTACTTC.

The V gene is TRBV5-5, the J gene TRBJ2-7; D perhaps matches TRBD2 (5 bases). The CDR3 contains 13 residues. Trimming cost V 3 bases and J 4 bases, with 11 bases left between them. From germline, CDR1 is SGHKS and CDR2 YYEKEE (reference sequence). The CDR3 bases are TGTGCCAGCAGCTGGGGAGAGGGATACGAGCAGTACTTC. It encodes CASSWGEGYEQYF.

This clone has just one count. This rearrangement joins TRBV6-6 to TRBJ2-5; TRBD2 agrees at 14 bases. Looked up from germline, CDR1 is MNHNY and CDR2 is SVGAGI (reference sequence). The CDR3 covers 15 residues. With V trimmed by 2 bases and J by 7 bases, 3 bases remained unmatched. This CDR3 reads CASSYEGLAGVTQYF. The CDR3 nucleotides are TGTGCCAGCAGTTACGAGGGACTAGCGGGGGTGACCCAGTACTTC.

This clone was seen more than once but under ten times. The chain links TRBV7-2 to TRBJ2-6; 8 bases agree with TRBD1. J was trimmed by 4 bases and V by 4 bases; bases with no gene match: 6. The CDR3 totals 16 residues. Germline V CDR1 and CDR2: SGHTA, FQGNSA. This CDR3 reads CASSSGQGLGANVLTF. The CDR3 coding sequence is TGTGCCAGCAGCTCAGGACAGGGTCTGGGGGCCAACGTCCTGACTTTC.

The chain combines TRBV3-1 (or the pseudogene TRBV3-2) with TRBJ1-2; weak D call: TRBD1 (5 bases). This CDR3 contains 14 residues. Germline assignment: CDR1 LGHDT and CDR2 YNNKEL (reference sequence). Trimming shortened V by 1 base and J by 5 bases, and 11 bases separated the two germline ends. The CDR3 DNA follows: TGTGCCAGCAGCCAAGGTGCAGGGAGGTATGGCTACACCTTC. It specifies CASSQGAGRYGYTF.

The chain joins TRBV5-1 to TRBJ2-7, with 7 bases lining up with TRBD2. CDR1 and CDR2 from the germline V gene are SGHRS and YFSETQ. Trimming removed 0 bases from V and 6 bases from J; junction bases left unmatched: 6. This CDR3 spans 14 amino acids. CDR3 DNA sequence: TGCGCCAGCAGCTTGGATCCCGGGGAGGGCGAGCAGTACTTC. Translating it yields CASSLDPGEGEQYF.

The chain recombines TRBV6-2 or TRBV6-3 with TRBJ2-1; tentative D call: TRBD2 (6 bases). The V end was cut by 4 bases, the J end by 6 bases, with 10 bases between. This CDR3 contains 13 residues. In germline, CDR1 is MNHEY, CDR2 SVGEGT. This CDR3 reads CASSLGDFNEQFF. DNA for the CDR3: TGTGCCAGCAGTTTGGGGGACTTCAATGAGCAGTTCTTC.

This rearrangement joins TRBV19 to TRBJ2-7; 11 nucleotides align to TRBD1. The CDR3 has 14 residues. Trimming removed 10 bases from V and 6 bases from J; junction bases left unmatched: 11. Germline CDR1 LNHDA, CDR2 SQIVND (reference sequence). The CDR3 coding sequence is TGTGCCACCAATTCCGGGACAGGGGGAGGCGAGCAGTACTTC. This encodes CATNSGTGGGEQYF.

This clone was counted between two and nine times. The rearrangement joins TRBV12-3 or TRBV12-4 to TRBJ1-1; 8 bases map to TRBD1. This CDR3 contains 13 residues. Losses at the gene ends were 3 bases for V and 6 bases for J; bases not matched to a gene: 3. CDR3 sequence reads: CASSFSGGPEAFF. CDR3 sequence (DNA): TGTGCCAGCAGTTTCTCAGGGGGCCCTGAAGCTTTCTTT.